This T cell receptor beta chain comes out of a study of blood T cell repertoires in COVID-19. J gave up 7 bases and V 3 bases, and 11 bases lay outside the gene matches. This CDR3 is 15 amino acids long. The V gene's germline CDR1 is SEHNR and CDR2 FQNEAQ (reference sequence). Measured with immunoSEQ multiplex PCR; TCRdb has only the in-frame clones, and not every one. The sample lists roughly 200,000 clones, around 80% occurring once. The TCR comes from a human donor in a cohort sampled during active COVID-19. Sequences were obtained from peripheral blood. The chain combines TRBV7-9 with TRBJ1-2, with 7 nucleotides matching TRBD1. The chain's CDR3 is CASSLGQRGDFGYTF. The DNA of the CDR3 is TGTGCCAGCAGCTTGGGACAGAGGGGGGACTTTGGCTACACCTTC.